This T cell receptor beta chain originates from a study of T cell responses to AZD1222 COVID-19 vaccine. On the study more broadly: Analysis merged second doses at about 4 or about 12 weeks. Whole-study findings and limits: Spike-wide coverage was observed for vaccine-associated CD4 TCRs, with dominant responses at 160-218 and 743-854. White British ancestry dominated among donors, who included more females, and clonal diversity was possibly underestimated.

V shed 3 bases, J shed 3 bases, and the junction held 7 bases outside the gene matches. The germline gives CDR1 GTSNPN, CDR2 SVGIG (reference sequence). This CDR3 has 15 residues. TCRdb's copy holds only in-frame clones and misses some; the assay was immunoSEQ multiplex PCR. The sample consists of about 100,000 clones, 89% of them appearing once. Details on this clone: Its target is unknown.

The TCR was taken from an adult in good health. Sequenced material: peripheral blood, taken on day 0 of AZD1222 vaccination. The V gene is TRBV30, the J gene TRBJ1-5; TRBD1 matches at 8 bases. The CDR3 coding sequence is TGTGCCTGGAGCGTAGACAGGGGATTCAATCAGCCCCAGCATTTT. Translation gives CAWSVDRGFNQPQHF.